These T cell receptor beta chains were read from a single sample in a study of T cells in Graves' hyperthyroidism and ophthalmopathy. Via MiXCR, TCRdb re-called the multiplex PCR reads, giving one row per CDR3 protein. The sample contains some 740,000 distinct CDR3 sequences, 13% to 15% of which appear only once. The sequenced sample consisted of blood. The receptors derive from a woman in her late teens or twenties with Graves' hyperthyroidism. CDR3s include the opening cysteine and the closing phenylalanine or tryptophan. Fields, in order: CDR3 protein, CDR3 DNA, V gene, clone size, D gene, J gene. D genes are given only for firm matches. Size is stated for part of the rows, as once, few or many counts, or as a class when the clone is expanded.

CATSRDIQEQFF,TGTGCCACCAGCAGAGATATTCAAGAGCAGTTCTTC,TRBV15,-,-,TRBJ2-1
CATSRRQGGLADYNEQFF,TGTGCCACCAGCAGAAGACAGGGCGGACTAGCGGACTACAATGAGCAGTTCTTC,TRBV15,many,TRBD2,TRBJ2-1
CSVAELMNTEAFF,TGCAGCGTAGCGGAGCTTATGAACACTGAAGCTTTCTTT,TRBV29-1,-,-,TRBJ1-1
CASSEVQEFNLGYEQYF,TGTGCCAGCAGTGAAGTACAGGAGTTCAATCTGGGCTACGAGCAGTACTTC,TRBV6-1,-,-,TRBJ2-7
CAWSVMSYEQYF,TGTGCCTGGAGTGTCATGTCCTACGAGCAGTACTTC,TRBV30,many,-,TRBJ2-7
CASSIHQSSRANVLTF,TGTGCCAGCAGTATACACCAGAGTTCCCGGGCCAACGTCCTGACTTTC,TRBV27,few,-,TRBJ2-6
CASSLVGGGYGYTF,TGTGCCAGCAGCTTGGTAGGGGGCGGCTATGGCTACACCTTC,TRBV5-4,-,TRBD1,TRBJ1-2
CASSQEGTGTVYF,TGCGCCAGCAGCCAAGAAGGGACAGGGACAGTATATTTT,TRBV4-1,-,TRBD1,TRBJ1-3
CASSPRTGVNYGYTF,TGTGCCAGCAGCCCACGGACAGGGGTTAACTATGGCTACACCTTC,TRBV9,-,TRBD1,TRBJ1-2
CASSERQWDANTGELFF,TGCGCCAGCAGTGAGCGCCAGTGGGATGCGAACACCGGGGAGCTGTTTTTT,TRBV10-1,few,-,TRBJ2-2
CASTPLRGSYNEQFF,TGTGCCAGCACCCCCCTTAGGGGGTCCTACAATGAGCAGTTCTTC,TRBV5-6,many,-,TRBJ2-1
CASTRTTVMNFGETQYF,TGCGCCAGCACGCGGACGACAGTTATGAATTTCGGGGAGACCCAGTACTTC,TRBV5-1,few,-,TRBJ2-5
CAISESGVLGTEAFF,TGTGCCATCAGTGAGTCGGGGGTTTTGGGCACTGAAGCTTTCTTT,TRBV10-3,few,-,TRBJ1-1
CASSPQAGLAYNEQFF,TGTGCCAGCTCACCCCAGGCGGGACTAGCCTACAATGAGCAGTTCTTC,TRBV18,many,TRBD2,TRBJ2-1
CASSLRHRAYEQYF,TGTGCCAGCAGCCTCAGACACCGCGCGTACGAGCAGTACTTC,TRBV9,-,-,TRBJ2-7
CSARAETVILF,TGCAGTGCTAGAGCTGAGACAGTGATTCTCTTT,TRBV20-1,few,-,TRBJ1-1
CASSRPGQGLAKNIQYF,TGTGCCAGCAGTAGACCGGGACAGGGCCTAGCCAAAAACATTCAGTACTTC,TRBV6-1,-,TRBD1,TRBJ2-4
CASRRALAASASEQFF,TGTGCCAGCAGGCGGGCCCTAGCGGCCTCCGCGAGTGAGCAGTTCTTC,TRBV2,-,TRBD2,TRBJ2-1
CASSYQGQTFGELFF,TGTGCCAGCAGTTACCAAGGACAGACCTTCGGGGAGCTGTTTTTT,TRBV6-2/TRBV6-3,few,-,TRBJ2-2
CAWGGEGYQPQHF,TGTGCCTGGGGGGGGGAGGGGTATCAGCCCCAGCATTTT,TRBV30,many,-,TRBJ1-5
CASSWAGVGTDTQYF,TGTGCCAGCAGCTGGGCAGGGGTGGGCACAGATACGCAGTATTTT,TRBV3-1,-,-,TRBJ2-3